These 20 T cell receptor beta chains originate from one sample sequenced in a study of OX40 agonist ivuxolimab in advanced cancers. Library prep was done by the immunoSEQ multiplex PCR assay. TCRdb carries this immuneACCESS record with in-frame sequences only. Its versions omit some clonotypes, under half of them owing to an unresolved V gene in the studies checked, with the rest unexplained. The sample data list approximately 19,000 clones, and 90% of these were observed just once. The ten largest clones capture over 45% of the sample. Sequencing used CD4+ or CD8+ T cells sorted from blood, obtained in a trial of the OX40 agonist ivuxolimab. These receptors all come from an adult with an advanced solid tumor such as melanoma, head and neck, liver or kidney cancer.

CDR3 region: CASSVDGSDTGELFF. DNA for the CDR3: TGTGCCAGCAGCGTAGATGGTAGCGACACCGGGGAGCTGTTTTTT. The chain uses TRBV9 and TRBJ2-2, with D possibly matching TRBD2 (5 bases). The CDR3 consists of 15 residues. Germline lookup yields CDR1 SGDLS and CDR2 YYNGEE. Trimming left V 0 bases short and J 3 bases short, with 9 bases between.

V and J are TRBV9 and TRBJ1-4, with TRBD1 identical over 11 bases. CDR1 and CDR2 (germline): SGDLS, YYNGEE. The CDR3 extends over 14 amino acids. Germline trimming cut 4 bases from V and 8 bases from J; bases unmatched to any gene: 4. The CDR3 nucleotides are TGTGCCAGCAGCCCTGGGACAGGGGGAGAAAAACTGTTTTTT. This sequence encodes CASSPGTGGEKLFF. The full variable domain, with the rest looked up from reference TRBV9 and TRBJ1-4, is DSGVTQTPKHLITATGQRVTLRCSPRSGDLSVYWYQQSLDQGLQFLIQYYNGEERAKGNILERFSAQQFPDLHSELNLSSLELGDSALYFCASSPGTGGEKLFFGSGTQLSVL.

The count of this clone is one. The chain joins TRBV19 to TRBJ2-7, with D unclear. This CDR3 has 13 amino acids. V lost 2 bases to trimming and J lost 4 bases, with 9 bases between them. Per germline, CDR1 LNHDA and CDR2 SQIVND (reference sequence). This CDR3 reads CASSIRVWYEQYF. CDR3 nucleotides: TGTGCCAGTAGTATAAGGGTCTGGTACGAGCAGTACTTC. Full variable domain (rest looked up from reference TRBV19 and TRBJ2-7): DGGITQSPKYLFRKEGQNVTLSCEQNLNHDAMYWYRQDPGQGLRLIYYSQIVNDFQKGDIAEGYSVSREKKESFPLTVTSAQKNPTAFYLCASSIRVWYEQYFGPGTRLTVT.

The chain combines TRBV19 with TRBJ2-1; D gene uncertain. Germline V gene data show CDR1 as LNHDA and CDR2 as SQIVND (reference sequence). V lost 10 bases and J 9 bases, leaving 16 bases between the germline ends. There are 12 residues in the CDR3. The CDR3 DNA follows: TGTGCCACCTCCGGAGTAATAGGTGAGCAGTTCTTC. Its protein product is CATSGVIGEQFF.

The CDR3 is CASRGLYGELFF. In DNA, the CDR3 is TGTGCCAGCAGAGGACTGTACGGGGAGCTGTTTTTT. The chain recombines TRBV2 with TRBJ2-2; TRBD2 might be the D (5 bases). The V end lost 6 bases, the J end lost 7 bases, and 9 bases lay between the germline ends. Germline lookup yields CDR1 SNHLY and CDR2 FYNNEI. The CDR3 has 12 residues.

V gene TRBV2 combines with J gene TRBJ2-5; possibly TRBD1 for D (5 bases). Between the trimmed V and J ends, which lost 7 bases and 5 bases, there was a span of 8 bases. In germline, CDR1 is SNHLY, CDR2 FYNNEI. The length of the CDR3 is 11 residues. For the CDR3, the DNA is TGTGCCAGCACTAAGGGGGAGACCCAGTACTTC. This translates into CASTKGETQYF.

The V and J genes are TRBV28 and TRBJ1-5; perhaps TRBD1 as D (5 bases). CDR3 size: 15 residues. The germline V gene has CDR1 MDHEN and CDR2 SYDVKM. The germline V and J ends were trimmed by 5 bases and 6 bases, with 17 bases remaining between them. This CDR3 is CASSPPGLVRQPQHF. In nucleotides, the CDR3 is TGTGCCAGCAGTCCACCGGGGCTCGTGCGTCAGCCCCAGCATTTT.

Remarks on this clone: Within the sample, other DNA sequences also encode this same CDR3. The chain carries TRBV2 and TRBJ2-7, with D uncertain. The length of the CDR3 is 13 residues. Germline V gives CDR1 SNHLY, CDR2 FYNNEI. With 4 bases removed from V and 1 base from J, the gap between germline ends came to 8 bases. The CDR3 is CASSVGRSYEQYF. For the CDR3, the DNA is TGTGCCAGCAGTGTAGGTAGATCCTACGAGCAGTACTTC.

The chain uses TRBV6-5 and TRBJ1-5; 11 bases agree with TRBD1. The trim removed 6 bases at V and 7 bases at J, leaving 5 bases unmatched. The CDR3 runs 14 residues. Per the germline V gene, CDR1 is MNHEY and CDR2 is SVGAGI. The CDR3 is CASSGQGAPQPQHF. CDR3 nucleotides: TGTGCCAGCAGCGGACAGGGGGCTCCCCAGCCCCAGCATTTT.

The rearrangement joins TRBV9 to TRBJ2-7; TRBD1 might be the D (6 bases). V dropped 0 bases and J dropped 3 bases, with 10 bases sitting between them. The CDR3 has 14 amino acids. Germline V gene data show CDR1 as SGDLS and CDR2 as YYNGEE. CDR3 sequence reads: CASSVEGRGYEQYF. As DNA, the CDR3 is TGTGCCAGCAGCGTAGAGGGCAGGGGCTACGAGCAGTACTTC.

This sequence joins TRBV19 and TRBJ2-7; 10 bases agree with TRBD2. J was trimmed by 0 bases and V by 1 base; bases with no gene match: 3. The CDR3 is 16 amino acids. The germline V gene encodes CDR1 LNHDA and CDR2 SQIVND (reference sequence). CDR3 bases: TGTGCCAGTAGTATAGTTACTAGCGGGACCTCCTACGAGCAGTACTTC. It translates to CASSIVTSGTSYEQYF.

J is TRBJ1-4 and V is TRBV6-5; perhaps TRBD1 as D (5 bases). Germline V lookup: CDR1 MNHEY, CDR2 SVGAGI. Trimming stripped 0 bases from V and 12 bases from J, with 14 bases between. This CDR3 region has 14 residues. CDR3 nucleotide sequence: TGTGCCAGCAGTTACTCGGGGGGGATGGGGGAACTGTTTTTT. As protein: CASSYSGGMGELFF.

V is TRBV5-5 and J is TRBJ1-1; 8 bases match TRBD1. With V trimmed by 4 bases and J by 4 bases, 9 bases remained unmatched. The CDR3 contains 15 residues. Germline V gene sequence: CDR1 SGHKS, CDR2 YYEKEE (reference sequence). CDR3 in DNA: TGTGCCAGCAGCACCGACAGGGGAGGTGTCACTGAAGCTTTCTTT. This translates into CASSTDRGGVTEAFF.

The chain has TRBV6-5 and TRBJ2-2; 7 bases match TRBD1. The CDR3 runs 12 residues. V shed 7 bases and J 6 bases; nucleotides not matched to a gene: 2. Germline V lookup: CDR1 MNHEY, CDR2 SVGAGI. CDR3 bases: TGTGCCAGCACCCAGGGGGCCGGGGAGCTGTTTTTT. This sequence encodes CASTQGAGELFF.

This chain links TRBV6-6 with TRBJ2-7; D ambiguous. Trimming removed 9 bases at V and 5 bases at J, with 5 bases between. The CDR3 sequence is 9 residues long. Germline assignment: CDR1 MNHNY and CDR2 SVGAGI (reference sequence). This chain's CDR3 is CAREDEQYF. CDR3 nucleotides: TGTGCCAGAGAAGACGAGCAGTACTTC.

V usage is TRBV19 and J usage is TRBJ2-3, with 10 positions matching TRBD2. CDR1 LNHDA and CDR2 SQIVND come from the germline V gene (reference sequence). Losses at the gene ends were 0 bases for V and 2 bases for J; bases not matched to a gene: 5. The CDR3 consists of 17 residues. CDR3 DNA sequence: TGTGCCAGTAGTATAGAGGCTAGCGGGAGTATCACAGATACGCAGTATTTT. Protein: CASSIEASGSITDTQYF.

The chain uses TRBV13 and TRBJ2-3; D might be TRBD1 (6 bases). Trimming left V 8 bases short and J 1 base short, with 19 bases between. Per the germline V gene, CDR1 is PRHDT and CDR2 is FYEKMQ (reference sequence). CDR3 length: 16 residues. For the CDR3, the DNA is TGTGCCAGCTTCAGGGGCAGGGGTTGGCGCACAGATACGCAGTATTTT. It yields the protein CASFRGRGWRTDTQYF.

This clone was detected only a few times. This sequence joins TRBV7-2 and TRBJ1-5, with D unresolved. CDR1 is SGHTA, CDR2 FQGNSA, per germline. The CDR3 is 15 residues long. Trimming removed 2 bases from V and 3 bases from J, with 11 bases in between. CDR3 region: CASSLYTQFNQPQHF. In DNA form, the CDR3 reads TGTGCCAGCAGCTTATACACTCAATTCAATCAGCCCCAGCATTTT.

The chain couples TRBV6-5 to TRBJ2-7, with D tentatively TRBD1 or TRBD2 (5 bases each). V was pared by 6 bases and J by 3 bases, with 18 bases between. This CDR3 has 15 residues. CDR1 MNHEY and CDR2 SVGAGI come from the germline V gene. The CDR3 DNA sequence: TGTGCCAGCAGCCCTGGGGTGGGGGAGATCTACGAGCAGTACTTC. Protein product: CASSPGVGEIYEQYF.

The CDR3 DNA follows: TGTGCCAGCAGCTTAGCTACTAGCGGGATGTTCTACAATGAGCAGTTCTTC. This codes for CASSLATSGMFYNEQFF. This chain connects TRBV7-9 to TRBJ2-1, with 10 bases matching TRBD2. This CDR3 region has 17 residues. Losses at the gene ends were 0 bases for V and 3 bases for J; bases not matched to a gene: 5. Germline V gene sequence: CDR1 SEHNR, CDR2 FQNEAQ (reference sequence).